These T cell receptor beta chains were read from a single sample in a study of breast tumors, draining lymph nodes, adjacent tissues. A single record per CDR3 protein comes from TCRdb applying MiXCR to the multiplex PCR reads. In the table there are tens of thousands of distinct CDR3 sequences, roughly 30% of which are singletons. Sample: axillary lymph node tissue. These receptors were collected from a female donor with breast cancer. Some clones in this sample may be carry-over from other donors' samples. Each CDR3 is given with its conserved first and last residue. The D gene is left open where the match is weak. A clone size is listed for some rows: how often the clone was seen (once, few, many), or a class if it is expanded.

V,D,J,size,CDR3,DNA
TRBV7-6,TRBD1,TRBJ2-7,many,CASSPGTVRYEQYF,TGTGCCAGCAGCCCAGGGACAGTCAGATACGAGCAGTACTTC
TRBV12-3/TRBV12-4,.,TRBJ2-1,.,CASSIRTPYNEQFF,TGTGCCAGCAGTATCAGAACCCCCTACAACGAGCAGTTCTTC
TRBV14,.,TRBJ1-6,.,CASNQDLYNSPLHF,TGTGCCAGCAACCAGGACCTCTATAATTCACCCCTCCACTTT
TRBV6-5,.,TRBJ2-2,many,CASSYSSGARELFF,TGTGCCAGCAGTTACTCCTCGGGGGCACGGGAGCTGTTTTTT
TRBV5-4,TRBD1,TRBJ2-2,few,CASSLDPGQGAFSTGELFF,TGTGCCAGCAGCTTAGATCCGGGACAGGGGGCCTTTTCAACCGGGGAGCTGTTTTTT
TRBV7-8,TRBD1,TRBJ2-5,.,CASSVWGQGAWDQETQYF,TGTGCCAGCAGTGTTTGGGGACAGGGGGCTTGGGACCAAGAGACCCAGTACTTC
TRBV5-1,TRBD2,TRBJ2-1,many,CASSSGLAGHSYNEQFF,TGCGCCAGCAGCTCGGGACTAGCGGGACACTCCTACAATGAGCAGTTCTTC
TRBV5-1,TRBD1,TRBJ2-1,many,CASSLSWDRGQGEQFF,TGCGCCAGCAGCTTGTCGTGGGACAGGGGGCAAGGTGAGCAGTTCTTC
TRBV19,.,TRBJ2-3,few,CASSIVGRADTQYF,TGTGCCAGTAGTATAGTGGGCAGGGCGGATACGCAGTATTTT
TRBV7-9,.,TRBJ2-1,many,CASSGVVLGPSSYNEQFF,TGTGCCAGCAGCGGCGTTGTCCTGGGACCTAGCTCCTACAATGAGCAGTTCTTC
TRBV10-1,.,TRBJ1-2,many,CASREKQVRSSGYGYTF,TGCGCCAGCAGGGAGAAACAGGTTCGGTCGAGTGGCTATGGCTACACCTTC
TRBV4-2,TRBD2,TRBJ2-5,many,CASSQDLAGGIQETQYF,TGTGCCAGCAGCCAAGATCTCGCGGGAGGTATCCAAGAGACCCAGTACTTC
TRBV11-2,TRBD2,TRBJ2-2,.,CASSWTSGTNTGELFF,TGTGCCAGCAGCTGGACTAGCGGGACGAACACCGGGGAGCTGTTTTTT
TRBV11-3,.,TRBJ2-1,many,CASSLEPAGVNEQFF,TGTGCCAGCAGCTTAGAGCCAGCGGGCGTCAATGAGCAGTTCTTC
TRBV4-2,TRBD2,TRBJ2-2,.,CASSQDVTSLAGMLFF,TGTGCCAGCAGCCAAGATGTGACTAGCCTTGCCGGGATGCTGTTTTTT
TRBV30,.,TRBJ2-3,many,CAWNLGDTQYF,TGTGCCTGGAACCTGGGGGATACGCAGTATTTT
TRBV27,TRBD1,TRBJ2-3,many,CASSSIDRVTDTQYF,TGTGCCAGCAGTTCGATAGACAGGGTCACAGATACGCAGTATTTT
TRBV7-8,.,TRBJ2-1,many,CASSLESQGKDEQFF,TGTGCCAGCAGCTTAGAGTCGCAGGGGAAGGATGAGCAGTTCTTC
TRBV7-8,.,TRBJ2-7,.,CASTPGAKWRYEQYF,TGTGCCAGCACCCCCGGGGCTAAATGGCGTTACGAGCAGTACTTC
TRBV28,.,TRBJ2-7,many,CASTPTGTLYEQYF,TGTGCCAGCACCCCCACAGGGACTTTATACGAGCAGTACTTC
TRBV6-5,.,TRBJ1-1,.,CASSRGTGHTEAFF,TGTGCCAGCAGCCGAGGGACTGGTCACACTGAAGCTTTCTTT
TRBV9,TRBD1,TRBJ1-6,many,CASSVGGDSGSPLHF,TGTGCCAGCAGCGTAGGCGGGGACAGTGGATCACCCCTCCACTTT
TRBV12-5,TRBD1,TRBJ1-2,.,CASGLGQGAGYTF,TGTGCTAGTGGTTTGGGACAGGGGGCTGGCTACACCTTC
TRBV19,.,TRBJ2-7,many,CASSIGSYEQYF,TGTGCCAGTAGTATAGGGTCCTACGAGCAGTACTTC
TRBV11-2,.,TRBJ2-7,many,CASSLDRLLYEQYF,TGTGCCAGCAGCTTAGATCGCCTACTCTACGAGCAGTACTTC
TRBV2,TRBD1,TRBJ1-2,many,CASSGTGRYGYTF,TGTGCCAGCAGCGGGACAGGGCGCTATGGCTACACCTTC
TRBV5-1,.,TRBJ2-7,many,CASSLAPFYEQYF,TGCGCCAGCAGCTTGGCCCCTTTTTACGAGCAGTACTTC
TRBV27,.,TRBJ2-2,few,CASSRGRRTGELFF,TGTGCCAGCAGTCGGGGCAGGCGCACCGGGGAGCTGTTTTTT
TRBV19,.,TRBJ2-1,.,CVSSAPGAYNGQFF,TGTGTCAGTAGTGCCCCCGGGGCATACAATGGGCAGTTCTTC
TRBV27,TRBD2,TRBJ2-1,many,CASSPRLAGNNEQFF,TGTGCCAGCAGTCCCCGACTAGCGGGGAATAATGAGCAGTTCTTC
TRBV18,TRBD1,TRBJ2-7,many,CASSTGTGSYEQYF,TGTGCCAGCTCAACCGGGACAGGGTCCTACGAGCAGTACTTC
TRBV20-1,.,TRBJ2-7,many,CSASPNREQYF,TGCAGTGCTAGCCCTAACCGCGAGCAGTACTTC
TRBV29-1,.,TRBJ2-3,many,CSLGRTPDTQYF,TGCAGCCTAGGACGGACACCAGATACGCAGTATTTT
TRBV7-9,.,TRBJ2-7,.,CASSPTAAAGEQYF,TGTGCCAGCAGCCCCACGGCAGCGGCGGGGGAGCAGTACTTC
TRBV5-4,.,TRBJ2-4,.,CASSPGAVPGIQYF,TGTGCCAGCAGCCCAGGGGCTGTCCCGGGCATTCAGTACTTC
TRBV14,.,TRBJ2-4,many,CASSSGVDGKNIQYF,TGTGCCAGCTCATCGGGTGTTGATGGCAAAAACATTCAGTACTTC
TRBV19,TRBD2,TRBJ2-5,.,CASRGTRRPESRGAQSF,TGTGCCAGTAGGGGGACTAGACGACCCGAATCTAGAGGGGCCCAGTCCTTC
TRBV4-3,TRBD2,TRBJ2-3,.,CASSQEAVAAGGDTQDF,TGCGCCAGCAGCCAAGAGGCAGTTGCAGCGGGGGGAGATACGCAGGATTTT
TRBV12-3/TRBV12-4,.,TRBJ1-5,.,CAGRAGNQPRHF,TGTGCCGGCCGGGCAGGGAATCAGCCCCGGCATTTT
TRBV4-3,TRBD1,TRBJ1-6,once,CASSQNRGFGDSPLHF,TGCGCCAGCAGCCAAAACAGGGGTTTTGGGGATTCACCCCTCCACTTT
TRBV7-2,.,TRBJ2-5,many,CASRPGGVETQYF,TGTGCCAGCAGGCCCGGTGGTGTGGAGACCCAGTACTTC
TRBV7-9,.,TRBJ2-2,many,CASSPGTANTGELFF,TGTGCCAGCAGCCCCGGGACCGCGAACACCGGGGAGCTGTTTTTT
TRBV12-3/TRBV12-4,.,TRBJ1-5,many,CASSLRDTPQHF,TGTGCCAGCAGTTTACGGGACACGCCCCAGCATTTT
TRBV12-3/TRBV12-4,.,TRBJ2-6,many,CASTHGGTGANVLTF,TGTGCCAGCACCCATGGGGGGACTGGGGCCAACGTCCTGACTTTC
TRBV4-3,.,TRBJ2-3,many,CASSHHSDTQYF,TGCGCCAGCAGCCATCACAGCGATACGCAGTATTTT
TRBV7-9,.,TRBJ2-3,.,CASSFGGRRADTQYF,TGTGCCAGCAGCTTCGGGGGGCGGAGGGCAGATACGCAGTATTTT
TRBV20-1,TRBD2,TRBJ2-1,many,CSAATSGRPSSYNEQFF,TGCAGTGCTGCGACTAGCGGGAGGCCGAGCTCCTACAATGAGCAGTTCTTC
TRBV10-2,.,TRBJ2-5,.,CASSEPRETQYF,TGCGCCAGCAGTGAGCCCAGAGAGACCCAGTACTTC
TRBV20-1,.,TRBJ2-5,many,CSAKGNSKETQYF,TGCAGTGCTAAGGGCAACAGCAAAGAGACCCAGTACTTC
TRBV5-8,TRBD1,TRBJ2-5,many,CASSLRDRVPETQYF,TGTGCCAGCAGCTTGAGGGACAGGGTCCCGGAGACCCAGTACTTC